These 4 T cell receptor beta chains came from one sample sequenced in a study of blood T cells in healthy people across ages (dated by TCRdb to the mid-2010s). The library was obtained by 5' RACE. Sequencer: Illumina HiSeq 2500. The second PCR ran for roughly 7 to 12 cycles and used a J-beta primer mix along with a sample-barcoded 5' primer. TCRdb handled the public reads itself, with Q25 trimming in fastp and clone calling in MiXCR, and kept productive beta chains. Under each unique CDR3 protein, matching rows form one entry showing the most common genes and DNA. The sample yields around 1,000,000 distinct CDR3 sequences; around 27% were counted once. Approximately 0.79% of the sample goes to the ten largest clones. The same data also contributed to another study, on T cells of mothers and their children.

The sample comprised blood. Source of these receptors: a girl aged 2 to 10 in good health.

In this sample, this clonotype turned up a few times. The chain links TRBV19 to TRBJ2-7, with D tentatively TRBD1 (6 bases). Between the trimmed V and J ends, which lost 10 bases and 3 bases, there was a span of 22 bases. The CDR3 length is 15 residues. The germline V gene encodes CDR1 LNHDA and CDR2 SQIVND (reference sequence). The chain's CDR3 is CATSLLPTGFYEQYF. CDR3 coding DNA: TGTGCCACCTCCCTCCTACCGACAGGTTTCTACGAGCAGTACTTC.

V and J are TRBV29-1 and TRBJ2-4, with TRBD1 identical over 8 bases. The CDR3 extends over 14 amino acids. Germline loops: CDR1 SQVTM, CDR2 ANQGSEA. With 5 bases clipped from V and 6 bases from J, the junction kept 9 bases outside the gene matches. The CDR3 region is CSVLADRARNIQYF. CDR3 nucleotide sequence: TGCAGCGTTCTCGCGGACAGGGCCCGAAACATTCAGTACTTC.

The V and J genes are TRBV19 and TRBJ2-5; no firm D call. The germline V and J ends were trimmed by 7 bases and 4 bases, with 7 bases remaining between them. Germline V CDR1 and CDR2: LNHDA, SQIVND (reference sequence). CDR3 length: 11 residues. CDR3 coding DNA: TGTGCCAGTACCGCAGGAGAGACCCAGTACTTC. Its translation: CASTAGETQYF.

The CDR3 DNA follows: TGTGCCAGCAGCCCCTATGGACTAGCGGGGGCCGAATCTAACTGGGACAATGAGCAGTTCTTC. It translates to CASSPYGLAGAESNWDNEQFF. The J gene is TRBJ2-5, the V gene TRBV11-2, with 13 bases lining up with TRBD2. The closer fit of TRBJ2-1 to the DNA end suggests the J call may be wrong. Germline lookup yields CDR1 SGHAT and CDR2 FQNNGV. This CDR3 is 21 amino acids long.